The clone carrying this T cell receptor beta chain was seen many times. The antigen remains unidentified. The CDR3 totals 16 residues. J gave up 5 bases and V 1 base, and 6 bases lay outside the gene matches. Germline assignment: CDR1 SGHTA and CDR2 FQGNSA. The cDNA was synthesized by 5'RACE incorporating 10-nucleotide random UMIs. MiXCR, run by TCRdb on the 5' RACE reads, gives a single entry per CDR3 protein. Among about 39,000 distinct CDR3 sequences listed, approximately 7.2% were seen once. These data originate in a study of neurological immune-mediated disorders. General study results and limits: The expanded clones of different subjects shared no CDR3 amino acid sequences (suggesting private repertoires in all groups).

Each sorted-subset library came from some 1.1 million CD4+ or CD8+ T cells. This sequence originates from a man aged 50 or older in good health. Sequencing was done on a sample of CD4+ T cells from blood. V is TRBV7-2 and J is TRBJ2-2; 8 nucleotides line up with TRBD2. The CDR3 nucleotides read TGTGCCAGCAGCTTAGTGGCGGGAGGTCATACCGGGGAGCTGTTTTTT. It is translated as CASSLVAGGHTGELFF.